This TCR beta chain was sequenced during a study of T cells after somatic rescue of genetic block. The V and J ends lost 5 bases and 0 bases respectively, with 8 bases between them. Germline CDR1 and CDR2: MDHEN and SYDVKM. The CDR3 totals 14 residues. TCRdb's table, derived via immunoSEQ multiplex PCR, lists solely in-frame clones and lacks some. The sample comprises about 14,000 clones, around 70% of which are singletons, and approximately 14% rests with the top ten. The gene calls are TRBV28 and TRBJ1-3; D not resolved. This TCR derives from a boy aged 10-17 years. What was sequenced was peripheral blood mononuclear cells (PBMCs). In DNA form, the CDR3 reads TGTGCCAGCAGTCCCAGGTTCTCTGGAAACACCATATATTTT. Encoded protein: CASSPRFSGNTIYF.